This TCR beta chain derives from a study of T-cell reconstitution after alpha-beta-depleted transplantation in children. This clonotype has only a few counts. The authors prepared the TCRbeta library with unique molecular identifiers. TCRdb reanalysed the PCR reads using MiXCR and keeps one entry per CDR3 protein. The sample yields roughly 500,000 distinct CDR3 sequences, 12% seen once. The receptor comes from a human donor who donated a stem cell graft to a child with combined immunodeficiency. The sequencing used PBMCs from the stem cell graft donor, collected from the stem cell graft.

CDR3 region: CASSKGLAGYEQFF. CDR3 coding DNA: TGTGCCAGCAGTAAGGGACTAGCGGGATATGAGCAGTTCTTC. The rearrangement uses TRBV12-3 or TRBV12-4 and TRBJ2-1, with 13 bases identical to TRBD2. The J segment lost 8 bases and the V segment lost 5 bases, leaving 3 bases of the junction unmatched. The CDR3 sequence is 14 residues long.